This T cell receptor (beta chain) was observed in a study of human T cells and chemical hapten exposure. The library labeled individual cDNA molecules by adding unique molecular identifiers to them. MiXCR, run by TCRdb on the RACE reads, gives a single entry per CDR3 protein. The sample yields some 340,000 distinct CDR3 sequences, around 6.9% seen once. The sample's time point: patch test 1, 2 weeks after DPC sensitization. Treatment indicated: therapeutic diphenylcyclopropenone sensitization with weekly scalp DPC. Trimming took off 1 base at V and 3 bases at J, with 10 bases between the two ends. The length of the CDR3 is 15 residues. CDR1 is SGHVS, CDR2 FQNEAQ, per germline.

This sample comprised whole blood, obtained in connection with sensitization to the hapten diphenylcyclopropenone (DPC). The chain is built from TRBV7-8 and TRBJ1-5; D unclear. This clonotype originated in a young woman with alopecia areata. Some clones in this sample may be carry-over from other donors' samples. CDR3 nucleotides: TGTGCCAGCAGCTTAGTGGCGGACTACAATCAGCCCCAGCATTTT. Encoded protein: CASSLVADYNQPQHF.